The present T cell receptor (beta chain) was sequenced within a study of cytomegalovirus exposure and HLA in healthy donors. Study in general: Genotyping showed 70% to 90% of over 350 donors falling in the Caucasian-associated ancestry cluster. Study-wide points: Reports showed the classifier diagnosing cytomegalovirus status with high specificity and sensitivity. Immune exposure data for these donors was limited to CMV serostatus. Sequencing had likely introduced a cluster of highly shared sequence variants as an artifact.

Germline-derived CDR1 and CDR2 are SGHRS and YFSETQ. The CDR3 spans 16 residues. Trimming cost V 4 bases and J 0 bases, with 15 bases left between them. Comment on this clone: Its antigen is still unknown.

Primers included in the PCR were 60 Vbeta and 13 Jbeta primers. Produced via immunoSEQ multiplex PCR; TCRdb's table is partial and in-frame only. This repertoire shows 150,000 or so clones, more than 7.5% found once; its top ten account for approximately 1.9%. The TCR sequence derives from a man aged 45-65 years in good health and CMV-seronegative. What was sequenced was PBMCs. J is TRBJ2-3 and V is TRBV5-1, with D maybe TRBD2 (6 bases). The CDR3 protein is CASSRLAVPSTDTQYF. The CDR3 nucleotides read TGCGCCAGCAGCCGTTTAGCGGTCCCTAGCACAGATACGCAGTATTTT.